This T cell receptor beta chain is drawn from a study of blood T cell repertoires in COVID-19. Study background: Samples taken during acute and convalescent COVID-19 were collected in the United States, Italy and Spain.

Germline-derived CDR1 and CDR2 are LGHNA and YNFKEQ. V shed 4 bases, J shed 2 bases, and the junction held 6 bases outside the gene matches. This CDR3 spans 15 amino acids. Participants had their cohort set by participant-reported clinical history. In the authors' workflow: Amplifying reference gene primers gave estimates of nucleated cell counts. Here immunoSEQ multiplex PCR was the method, and the copy in TCRdb shows in-frame clones only, minus some. Clonal size and the V and J genes are those of that table, whereas D and trimming came from the DNA. Of under 200,000 clones listed, roughly 82% are singletons.

Material: PBMCs or T cells enriched from blood (not recorded which). J is TRBJ2-7 and V is TRBV4-2, with 9 nucleotides matching TRBD1. The receptor's source is an older woman with acute COVID-19. CDR3 protein: CASSLSGTGTYEQYF. The DNA of the CDR3 is TGTGCCAGCAGCCTTTCCGGGACAGGGACCTACGAGCAGTACTTC.